These 25 T cell receptor beta chains were all obtained from the same sample, sequenced in a study of blood T cell repertoires in COVID-19. The data were produced by immunoSEQ multiplex PCR, yet TCRdb's version contains in-frame clones alone and is incomplete. The table records approximately 180,000 clones, 89% of them present only once. The sample taken for sequencing was PBMCs or T cells enriched from blood (not recorded which). These receptor sequences come from a woman between 40 and 50 years old with acute COVID-19.

CDR3: CASSPSSGGFYGYTF. The CDR3 DNA follows: TGTGCCAGCAGCCCATCAAGTGGAGGCTTCTATGGCTACACCTTC. The V and J genes are TRBV7-9 and TRBJ1-2; D gene uncertain. V gave up 5 bases and J gave up 4 bases, with 17 bases separating them. Germline V gives CDR1 SEHNR, CDR2 FQNEAQ (reference sequence). This CDR3 is 15 amino acids long.

CDR3 residues: CASSYSSRRNSPLHF. The CDR3 DNA is TGTGCCAGCAGTTACTCGTCGAGGCGGAATTCACCCCTCCACTTT. This chain connects TRBV6-5 to TRBJ1-6; D is unclear. Per the germline V gene, CDR1 is MNHEY and CDR2 is SVGAGI. The CDR3 is 15 residues long. Trimming took 0 bases from V and 7 from J, leaving 10 bases between them.

This clone was found once. The J gene is TRBJ2-1, the V gene TRBV4-1; maybe TRBD2 (5 bases). Trimming left V 4 bases short and J 0 bases short, with 16 bases between. The CDR3 covers 17 residues. CDR1 is MGHRA, CDR2 YSYEKL, per germline. The CDR3 DNA is TGCGCCAGCAGCCTCTCAAGGATGGGAGTCTCCTACAATGAGCAGTTCTTC. Translated, it gives CASSLSRMGVSYNEQFF.

The V gene is TRBV3-1 (or the pseudogene TRBV3-2), the J gene TRBJ1-1, with no clear D. There are 17 residues in the CDR3. With 2 bases removed from V and 1 base from J, the gap between germline ends came to 17 bases. Germline assignment: CDR1 LGHDT and CDR2 YNNKEL (reference sequence). CDR3: CASSQHPGVLPNTEAFF. In DNA form, the CDR3 reads TGTGCCAGCAGCCAACACCCGGGAGTCCTACCGAACACTGAAGCTTTCTTT.

The chain's CDR3 is CASSVGTSTDTQYF. DNA for the CDR3: TGTGCCAGCAGCGTAGGGACTAGCACAGATACGCAGTATTTT. This chain uses TRBV9 with TRBJ2-3, with a weak D call TRBD2 (5 bases). The CDR3 has 14 residues. V was trimmed by 0 bases and J by 0 bases, leaving 5 bases between them. Per the germline V gene, CDR1 is SGDLS and CDR2 is YYNGEE.

The chain links TRBV6-2 or TRBV6-3 to TRBJ2-7; D might be TRBD2 (5 bases). The V gene's germline CDR1 is MNHEY and CDR2 SVGEGT. CDR3 length: 14 amino acids. Trimming took off 2 bases at V and 2 bases at J, with 10 bases between the two ends. CDR3 in amino acids: CASSYVEAPYEQYF. CDR3 DNA sequence: TGTGCCAGCAGTTACGTGGAGGCTCCCTACGAGCAGTACTTC.

CDR3 coding DNA: TGCGCCAGCAGCTCCCGGGACATGGGCTACGAGCAGTACTTC. Translated: CASSSRDMGYEQYF. This sequence joins TRBV5-1 and TRBJ2-7, with D maybe TRBD1 (6 bases). The germline CDR1 and CDR2 sequences are SGHRS and YFSETQ. CDR3 size: 14 residues. The germline V and J ends were trimmed by 3 bases and 3 bases, with 13 bases remaining between them.

This chain joins TRBV14 and TRBJ1-1; the match to TRBD1 covers 8 bases. CDR1 is SGHDN, CDR2 FVKESK, per germline. CDR3 length: 15 residues. Germline trimming cut 2 bases from V and 5 bases from J; bases unmatched to any gene: 7. In DNA, the CDR3 is TGTGCCAGCAGCCAATTCAACAGGGGGGGGACTGAAGCTTTCTTT. This gives the protein CASSQFNRGGTEAFF.

The chain couples TRBV15 to TRBJ2-4, with 9 positions matching TRBD1. This CDR3 contains 19 residues. V gave up 5 bases and J gave up 1 base; unmatched junction bases: 15. CDR1 and CDR2 from the germline V gene are LNHNV and YYDKDF (reference sequence). CDR3 sequence reads: CATSRQIQGAGSAKNIQYF. The CDR3 DNA follows: TGTGCCACCAGCCGACAGATACAGGGGGCCGGGTCGGCCAAAAACATTCAGTACTTC. The complete variable domain, with remaining parts taken from reference TRBV15 and TRBJ2-4, reads DAMVIQNPRYQVTQFGKPVTLSCSQTLNHNVMYWYQQKSSQAPKLLFHYYDKDFNNEADTPDNFQSRRPNTSFCFLDIRSPGLGDTAMYLCATSRQIQGAGSAKNIQYFGAGTRLSVL.

This rearrangement joins TRBV19 to TRBJ2-3; possible D gene TRBD1, 6 bases. Germline lookup yields CDR1 LNHDA and CDR2 SQIVND (reference sequence). The CDR3 consists of 15 residues. Trimming removed 5 bases at V and 2 bases at J, with 14 bases between. The CDR3 sequence: CASSGQLHPTDTQYF. Here the CDR3 DNA reads TGTGCCAGTAGTGGACAGCTCCACCCCACAGATACGCAGTATTTT.

The chain uses TRBV23-1 and TRBJ2-7; 7 bases fit TRBD1. TRBV23-1 is assigned to the ORF class and has an uncertain function. Trimming removed 2 bases from V and 0 bases from J; junction bases left unmatched: 7. CDR3 length equals 16 residues. The CDR3 sequence is CASSQPADRSSYEQYF. DNA for the CDR3: TGCGCCAGCAGTCAACCTGCGGACAGGAGCTCCTACGAGCAGTACTTC.

The chain has TRBV2 and TRBJ2-1, with TRBD1 matching 10 bases. The length of the CDR3 is 14 residues. V was pared by 7 bases and J by 8 bases, with 8 bases of the junction left unmatched. Germline CDR1 is SNHLY and CDR2 is FYNNEI. CDR3: CASNPDRGLYEQFF. DNA of the CDR3: TGTGCCAGCAATCCGGACAGGGGGTTATATGAGCAGTTCTTC.

The rearrangement links TRBV5-6 to TRBJ2-2; D is possibly TRBD2 (6 bases). From germline, CDR1 is SGHDT and CDR2 YYEEEE. The CDR3 is 15 residues long. V was trimmed by 2 bases and J by 7 bases, leaving 15 bases between them. The CDR3, as DNA: TGTGCCAGCAGCTTAAACCGATTGCGGGGCGGGGAGCTGTTTTTT. This codes for CASSLNRLRGGELFF.

The chain employs TRBV2 and TRBJ2-1, with 14 bases that match TRBD2. V shed 4 bases and J 8 bases; nucleotides not matched to a gene: 4. The CDR3 spans 15 residues. Germline V gene lookup returns CDR1 SNHLY and CDR2 FYNNEI. The CDR3 spells CASSAVTSGRDEQFF. The DNA of the CDR3 is TGTGCCAGCAGTGCGGTGACTAGCGGGAGGGATGAGCAGTTCTTC.

This rearrangement joins TRBV4-2 to TRBJ2-3; 8 positions agree with TRBD2. The J segment lost 4 bases and the V segment lost 0 bases, leaving 6 bases of the junction unmatched. This CDR3 is 16 amino acids long. Germline CDR1 reads LGHNA; CDR2 reads YNFKEQ. The CDR3 region is CASSQDSAGGSDTQYF. DNA of the CDR3: TGTGCCAGCAGCCAAGATAGCGCGGGGGGATCAGATACGCAGTATTTT.

The CDR3 nucleotides are TGCGCCAGCAGCTTGGGGGAGCGGGATATCCCCTACGAGCAGTACTTC. Translation gives CASSLGERDIPYEQYF. The chain employs TRBV5-1 and TRBJ2-7; 7 bases agree with TRBD2. CDR3 length equals 16 residues. Unmatched junction bases numbered 8, after V lost 0 bases and J lost 2 bases. The germline V gene has CDR1 SGHRS and CDR2 YFSETQ.

V gene TRBV11-1 combines with J gene TRBJ1-2; D possibly corresponds to TRBD1 (6 bases). The germline gives CDR1 SGHAT, CDR2 FQDESV (reference sequence). Deletions cut 3 bases from V and 6 bases from J, with 11 bases between. The CDR3 totals 13 residues. This CDR3 is CASSFSQGHGYTF. Written as DNA, the CDR3 is TGTGCCAGCAGCTTTTCCCAGGGGCATGGCTACACCTTC.

The chain employs TRBV29-1 and TRBJ2-7; a possible D gene is TRBD2 (5 bases). CDR1 and CDR2 from the germline V gene are SQVTM and ANQGSEA. The V end was cut by 6 bases, the J end by 3 bases, with 15 bases between. The CDR3 is made up of 13 amino acids. This CDR3 is CSVMTRAGYEQYF. The CDR3 region has the DNA TGCAGCGTGATGACCCGGGCGGGCTACGAGCAGTACTTC.

The V and J genes are TRBV7-6 and TRBJ1-3, with TRBD1 as a possible D gene (6 bases). Germline V lookup: CDR1 SGHVS, CDR2 FNYEAQ. V was clipped by 1 base and J by 4 bases, with 8 bases between them. This CDR3 region has 14 residues. The CDR3 sequence is CASSLEGVGNTIYF. CDR3 coding DNA: TGTGCCAGCAGCTTAGAGGGGGTCGGAAACACCATATATTTT.

This clone appeared once. At one end, the junction sequence differs from germline, possibly due to a read error. This chain links TRBV19 with TRBJ1-2, with D perhaps TRBD1 (6 bases). Per the germline V gene, CDR1 is LNHDA and CDR2 is SQIVND (reference sequence). This CDR3 region has 11 residues. CDR3 bases: TGTGCCAGTAGTATAGCGGACAGAGTTTCCTTC. Translating it yields CASSIADRVSF.

This rearrangement joins TRBV3-1 (or the pseudogene TRBV3-2) to TRBJ1-1, with 7 bases identical to TRBD1. The ends lost 0 bases at V and 4 bases at J; junction bases unmatched: 11. The CDR3 loop spans 17 amino acids. Germline CDR1 LGHDT, CDR2 YNNKEL (reference sequence). The CDR3 reads CASSQDIEEDRLTEAFF. CDR3 nucleotides: TGTGCCAGCAGCCAAGATATCGAGGAGGACAGGCTCACTGAAGCTTTCTTT.

The rearrangement uses TRBV5-1 and TRBJ1-3; possible D gene TRBD1, 6 bases. The CDR3 has 15 amino acids. CDR1 and CDR2 from the germline V gene are SGHRS and YFSETQ. Trimming stripped 0 bases from V and 4 bases from J, with 11 bases between. The CDR3 region is CASSLVAGEGNTIYF. CDR3 bases: TGCGCCAGCAGCTTGGTGGCAGGGGAAGGAAACACCATATATTTT. Full variable domain (outside the CDR3, taken from reference TRBV5-1 and TRBJ1-3): KAGVTQTPRYLIKTRGQQVTLSCSPISGHRSVSWYQQTPGQGLQFLFEYFSETQRNKGNFPGRFSGRQFSNSRSEMNVSTLELGDSALYLCASSLVAGEGNTIYFGEGSWLTVV.

On this clone itself: One end of the junction varies from germline; a read error may be responsible. Other DNA sequences within the sample encode an identical CDR3. V and J are TRBV5-1 and TRBJ1-3; 7 nucleotides match TRBD1. Germline V gene data show CDR1 as SGHRS and CDR2 as YFSETQ. The CDR3 sequence is 14 residues long. This CDR3 reads CASSPDRAGNTIYF. For the CDR3, the DNA is TGCGCCAGCAGCCCCGACAGGGCTGGGAACACCATATATTTT.

The rearrangement links TRBV6-5 to TRBJ2-7; D is perhaps TRBD2 (5 bases). Germline V gene data show CDR1 as MNHEY and CDR2 as SVGAGI. The V end was cut by 5 bases, the J end by 2 bases, with 7 bases between. CDR3 length: 12 residues. CDR3 DNA sequence: TGTGCCAGCAGTCGGGATCCCTACGAGCAGTACTTC. Its protein is CASSRDPYEQYF.

The rearrangement links TRBV7-6 to TRBJ2-7, with 7 positions matching TRBD2. V lost 2 bases to trimming and J lost 3 bases; unmatched junction nucleotides: 10. Germline CDR1 SGHVS, CDR2 FNYEAQ. The CDR3 sequence is 16 residues long. CDR3 protein: CASSLYRSGTNYEQYF. The CDR3 DNA reads as TGTGCCAGCAGCTTATATAGGTCGGGGACTAACTACGAGCAGTACTTC.